Below, 5 T cell receptor beta chains from the same sample are listed, as sequenced in a study of T cell responses to AZD1222 COVID-19 vaccine. Sequencing used immunoSEQ multiplex PCR; TCRdb keeps in-frame clones, though not all of them. The data hold about 140,000 clones, with approximately 92% observed a single time. The source material was peripheral blood, sampled on day 0 of AZD1222 vaccination. The origin of the receptors is an adult in good health.

CDR3 coding DNA: TGTGCCAGCAGCCTCGGACAGGGGATCGGACTAGCGGTGAGCTACGAGCAGTACTTC. Translating it yields CASSLGQGIGLAVSYEQYF. The chain combines TRBV7-9 with TRBJ2-7, with D maybe TRBD2 (10 bases). Germline V gene data show CDR1 as SEHNR and CDR2 as FQNEAQ (reference sequence). Trimming left V 5 bases short and J 3 bases short, with 29 bases between. The CDR3 runs to 19 residues.

The chain employs TRBV19 and TRBJ2-3, with D perhaps matching TRBD1 (5 bases). The germline CDR1 and CDR2 sequences are LNHDA and SQIVND (reference sequence). CDR3 length equals 16 residues. V was cut by 5 bases and J by 2 bases, with 17 bases left in between. CDR3 DNA: TGTGCCAGTAGTTCAGGGTCCATGCCTATCACAGATACGCAGTATTTT. Its translation is CASSSGSMPITDTQYF. The full variable domain, with the rest looked up from reference TRBV19 and TRBJ2-3, is DGGITQSPKYLFRKEGQNVTLSCEQNLNHDAMYWYRQDPGQGLRLIYYSQIVNDFQKGDIAEGYSVSREKKESFPLTVTSAQKNPTAFYLCASSSGSMPITDTQYFGPGTRLTVL.

The chain carries TRBV9 and TRBJ1-2; no clear D gene. Trimming took off 0 bases at V and 0 bases at J, with 3 bases between the two ends. The CDR3 covers 13 residues. Germline assignment: CDR1 SGDLS and CDR2 YYNGEE. In DNA, the CDR3 is TGTGCCAGCAGCGTAGACACTAACTATGGCTACACCTTC. This translates into CASSVDTNYGYTF.

J is TRBJ2-7 and V is TRBV6-5; 11 positions match TRBD2. V was clipped by 5 bases and J by 5 bases; unmatched bases: 8. Germline CDR1 reads MNHEY; CDR2 reads SVGAGI. This CDR3 has 15 residues. The CDR3 nucleotides are TGTGCCAGCAGTCTCCTAGCGGGAGGTTCCCACGAGCAGTACTTC. It translates to CASSLLAGGSHEQYF.

V usage is TRBV15 and J usage is TRBJ1-1; D is uncertain. The germline V and J ends were trimmed by 4 bases and 8 bases, with 14 bases remaining between them. This CDR3 contains 13 residues. Germline values: CDR1 LNHNV, CDR2 YYDKDF (reference sequence). In nucleotides, the CDR3 is TGTGCCACCAGCATTGGACTTTCCACGGAAGCTTTCTTT. It is translated as CATSIGLSTEAFF.